This T cell receptor (beta chain) was documented in a study of cytomegalovirus exposure and HLA in healthy donors. Findings of the study overall: Most CMV-associated TCR beta chains were later found to appear HLA-restricted. Common viral pathogens seemed to be connected with several of the most significant clusters, according to a later analysis. Cytomegalovirus status was reportedly diagnosed by the classifier with high sensitivity and specificity.

There are 15 residues in the CDR3. The V and J ends lost 5 bases and 0 bases respectively, with 8 bases between them. CDR1 and CDR2 (germline): MNHNS, SASEGT. The donors gave bone marrow, and they were healthy. Comments on this clone: Its antigen is not identified.

PCR primers comprised 60 Vbeta and 13 Jbeta primers. Method: immunoSEQ multiplex PCR; TCRdb's copy keeps in-frame clones and lacks some. This sample has about 280,000 clones, with approximately 90% found just once. Input material: PBMCs. The chain is built from TRBV6-1 and TRBJ2-6; no reliable D call. This TCR was sampled from a young woman in good health and CMV-seronegative. CDR3 nucleotides: TGTGCCAGCAGTAAAGACATCTCTGGGGCCAACGTCCTGACTTTC. Protein product: CASSKDISGANVLTF.